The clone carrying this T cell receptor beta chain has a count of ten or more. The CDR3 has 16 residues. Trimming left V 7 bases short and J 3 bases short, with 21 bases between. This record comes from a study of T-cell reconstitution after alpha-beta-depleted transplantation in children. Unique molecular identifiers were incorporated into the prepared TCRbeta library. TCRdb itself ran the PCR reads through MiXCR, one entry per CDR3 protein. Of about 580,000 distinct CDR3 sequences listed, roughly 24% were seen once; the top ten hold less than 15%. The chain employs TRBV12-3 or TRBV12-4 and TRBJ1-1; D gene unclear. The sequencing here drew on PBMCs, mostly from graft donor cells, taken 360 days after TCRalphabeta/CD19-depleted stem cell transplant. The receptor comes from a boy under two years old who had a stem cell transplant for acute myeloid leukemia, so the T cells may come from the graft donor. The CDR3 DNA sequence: TGTGCCAGCATCCGGAGCTCTTTCACTGGGGACACTGAAGCTTTCTTT. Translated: CASIRSSFTGDTEAFF.